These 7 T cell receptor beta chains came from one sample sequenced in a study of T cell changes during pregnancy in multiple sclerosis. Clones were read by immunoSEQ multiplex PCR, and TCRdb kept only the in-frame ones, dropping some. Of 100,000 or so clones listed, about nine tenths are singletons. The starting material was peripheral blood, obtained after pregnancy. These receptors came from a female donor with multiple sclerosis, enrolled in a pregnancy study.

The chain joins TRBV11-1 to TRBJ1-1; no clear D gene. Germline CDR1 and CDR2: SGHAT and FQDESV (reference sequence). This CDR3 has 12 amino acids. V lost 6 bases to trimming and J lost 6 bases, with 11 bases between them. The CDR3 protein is CASSPRLSEAFF. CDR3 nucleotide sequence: TGTGCCAGCAGTCCTCGACTGTCTGAAGCTTTCTTT.

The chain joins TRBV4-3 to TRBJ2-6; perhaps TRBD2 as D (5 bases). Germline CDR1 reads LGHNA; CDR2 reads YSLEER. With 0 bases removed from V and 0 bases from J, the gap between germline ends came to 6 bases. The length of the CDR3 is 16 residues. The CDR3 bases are TGCGCCAGCAGCCAAGAGGGGAGCTCTGGGGCCAACGTCCTGACTTTC. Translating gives CASSQEGSSGANVLTF.

The CDR3 sequence: CASSLAEGKQYF. In DNA, the CDR3 is TGTGCCAGCAGCTTAGCAGAGGGCAAGCAGTACTTC. The chain links TRBV11-3 to TRBJ2-7; a possible D gene is TRBD2 (5 bases). The V and J ends lost 1 base and 8 bases respectively, with 9 bases between them. CDR1 SGHNT and CDR2 YENEEA come from the germline V gene. The CDR3 runs 12 residues.

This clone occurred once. In DNA, the CDR3 is TGTGCCAGCAGCGGCCGGGGAGGGGTACAGGGCTACACCTTC. This encodes CASSGRGGVQGYTF. The chain employs TRBV9 and TRBJ1-2, with D possibly matching TRBD1 (5 bases). The CDR3 consists of 14 residues. Deletions cut 3 bases from V and 8 bases from J, with 17 bases between. Germline CDR1 SGDLS, CDR2 YYNGEE. Full variable domain (missing parts from reference TRBV9 and TRBJ1-2): DSGVTQTPKHLITATGQRVTLRCSPRSGDLSVYWYQQSLDQGLQFLIQYYNGEERAKGNILERFSAQQFPDLHSELNLSSLELGDSALYFCASSGRGGVQGYTFGSGTRLTVV.

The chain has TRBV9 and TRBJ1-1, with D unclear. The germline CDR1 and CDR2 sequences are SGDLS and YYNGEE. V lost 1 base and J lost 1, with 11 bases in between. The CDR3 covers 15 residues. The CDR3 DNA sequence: TGTGCCAGCAGCGTACAAGAGGCTACGAACACTGAAGCTTTCTTT. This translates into CASSVQEATNTEAFF.

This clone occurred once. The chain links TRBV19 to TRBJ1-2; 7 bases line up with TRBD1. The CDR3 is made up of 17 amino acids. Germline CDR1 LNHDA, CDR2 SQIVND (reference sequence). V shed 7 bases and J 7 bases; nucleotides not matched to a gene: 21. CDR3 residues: CASNPGTARGLSLGYTF. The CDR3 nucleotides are TGTGCCAGTAACCCGGGGACAGCCCGGGGGTTAAGTCTTGGCTACACCTTC. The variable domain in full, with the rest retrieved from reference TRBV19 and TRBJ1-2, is DGGITQSPKYLFRKEGQNVTLSCEQNLNHDAMYWYRQDPGQGLRLIYYSQIVNDFQKGDIAEGYSVSREKKESFPLTVTSAQKNPTAFYLCASNPGTARGLSLGYTFGSGTRLTVV.

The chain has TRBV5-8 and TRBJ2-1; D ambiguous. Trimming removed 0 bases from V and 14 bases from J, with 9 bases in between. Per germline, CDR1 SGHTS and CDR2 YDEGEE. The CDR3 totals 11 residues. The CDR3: CASSLDWLKFF. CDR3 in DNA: TGTGCCAGCAGCTTGGACTGGTTAAAGTTCTTC.